These T cell receptor beta chains were read from a single sample in a study of T cell responses to AZD1222 COVID-19 vaccine. The table came from immunoSEQ multiplex PCR; TCRdb's copy has only in-frame clones and leaves some out. The table records 150,000 to 200,000 clones, about 88% of them present only once. The sample consisted of peripheral blood, taken on day 0 of AZD1222 vaccination. These receptors were obtained from an adult in good health. CDR3s include the opening cysteine and the closing phenylalanine or tryptophan. D genes are given only for firm matches. A row's size may be missing; if present it is once, few, many or a size class.

J | size | D | V | CDR3 | DNA
TRBJ2-2 | once | - | TRBV4-1 | CASSQALTGANTGELFF | TGCGCCAGCAGCCAAGCCTTAACCGGGGCGAACACCGGGGAGCTGTTTTTT
TRBJ1-1 | - | - | TRBV4-3 | CASSAEEGWYTEAFF | TGCGCCAGCAGCGCAGAGGAGGGCTGGTACACTGAAGCTTTCTTT
TRBJ1-6 | - | - | TRBV28 | CASRRRHNSPLHF | TGTGCCAGCAGAAGGCGTCATAATTCACCCCTCCACTTT
TRBJ1-3 | few | - | TRBV7-2 | CASSEQGGGNTIYF | TGTGCCAGCAGCGAACAGGGAGGTGGAAACACCATATATTTT
TRBJ2-3 | - | - | TRBV7-2 | CASSLPDRSTDTQYF | TGTGCCAGCAGCTTACCAGACAGAAGCACAGATACGCAGTATTTT
TRBJ2-3 | - | - | TRBV27 | CASSPPLVSSQYF | TGTGCCAGCAGTCCCCCTCTAGTATCTTCGCAGTATTTT
TRBJ2-5 | - | - | TRBV7-9 | CASSSIQETQYF | TGTGCCAGCAGCTCAATCCAAGAGACCCAGTACTTC
TRBJ1-1 | - | TRBD1 | TRBV18 | CASSLTGQNTEAFF | TGTGCCAGCTCACTGACAGGGCAGAACACTGAAGCTTTCTTT
TRBJ2-1 | - | TRBD1 | TRBV9 | CASSVETGVVNEQFF | TGTGCCAGCAGCGTAGAGACAGGGGTGGTGAATGAGCAGTTCTTC
TRBJ2-7 | - | TRBD2 | TRBV5-4 | CASSLGSGNISPDEQYF | TGTGCCAGCAGCTTGGGTAGCGGGAACATCTCTCCGGACGAGCAGTACTTC
TRBJ1-1 | - | - | TRBV29-1 | CSVNLDLTEAFF | TGCAGCGTCAACTTGGACCTAACCGAAGCTTTCTTT
TRBJ1-2 | - | - | TRBV7-8 | CASSLSTEYGYTF | TGTGCCAGCAGCTTATCAACAGAGTATGGCTACACCTTC
TRBJ2-7 | - | TRBD1 | TRBV7-2 | CASSLSGQAPYEQYF | TGTGCCAGCAGCTTATCGGGACAGGCCCCCTACGAGCAGTACTTC
TRBJ1-1 | - | - | TRBV28 | CAIGRNTEAFF | TGTGCCATCGGACGGAACACTGAAGCTTTCTTT
TRBJ2-6 | - | - | TRBV5-1 | CASSLRSSGANVLTF | TGCGCCAGCAGCTTGAGGAGCTCTGGGGCCAACGTCCTGACTTTC
TRBJ2-3 | few | - | TRBV9 | CASSDQNTDTQYF | TGTGCCAGCAGCGACCAGAACACAGATACGCAGTATTTT
TRBJ2-2 | - | TRBD2 | TRBV10-3 | CAISDSGGAPGELFF | TGTGCCATCAGTGATAGCGGGGGGGCCCCCGGGGAGCTGTTTTTT
TRBJ1-4 | - | TRBD1 | TRBV4-1 | CASSRPDRDNEKLFF | TGCGCCAGCAGCCGCCCCGACAGGGATAATGAAAAACTGTTTTTT
TRBJ2-5 | - | - | TRBV7-9 | CASSLARAEQETQYF | TGTGCCAGCAGCTTAGCGCGGGCAGAACAAGAGACCCAGTACTTC
TRBJ2-1 | - | - | TRBV27 | CASSLRSVNNEQFF | TGTGCCAGCAGTTTACGTTCAGTAAACAATGAGCAGTTCTTC
TRBJ1-5 | few | TRBD1 | TRBV27 | CASRPGQGLPQHF | TGTGCCAGCAGACCGGGACAGGGCCTCCCCCAGCATTTT
TRBJ1-3 | - | - | TRBV18 | CASSTGNSGNTIYF | TGTGCCAGCTCAACAGGTAACTCTGGAAACACCATATATTTT
TRBJ1-1 | - | - | TRBV27 | CASSLSRHVNTEAFF | TGTGCCAGCAGTTTATCGCGACACGTGAACACTGAAGCTTTCTTT
TRBJ1-2 | - | - | TRBV24-1 | CATSDSTVGNSGRGYTF | TGTGCCACCAGTGATTCAACAGTCGGCAACTCGGGTCGTGGCTACACCTTC
TRBJ1-4 | - | - | TRBV20-1 | CSASLQGSSEKLFF | TGCAGTGCTAGTCTCCAGGGGTCGTCTGAAAAACTGTTTTTT
TRBJ1-1 | - | - | TRBV28 | CASSDTGHGEAFF | TGTGCCAGCAGCGATACGGGACATGGCGAAGCTTTCTTT
TRBJ2-1 | - | TRBD2 | TRBV7-2 | CASSLGTSGRFSSSNEQFF | TGTGCCAGCAGCTTAGGGACTAGCGGGAGGTTTTCCTCCTCAAATGAGCAGTTCTTC
TRBJ1-1 | - | TRBD1 | TRBV30 | CAWGTGGTEAFF | TGTGCCTGGGGGACAGGAGGGACTGAAGCTTTCTTT
TRBJ2-6 | - | - | TRBV28 | CASSPPSPGAGANVLTF | TGTGCCAGCAGTCCCCCATCTCCAGGGGCTGGGGCCAACGTCCTGACTTTC
TRBJ1-4 | - | TRBD1 | TRBV4-3 | CASSQSQGAREKLFF | TGCGCCAGCAGCCAATCACAGGGGGCGAGGGAAAAACTGTTTTTT
TRBJ2-5 | - | TRBD1 | TRBV6-5 | CASSPQGPQETQYF | TGTGCCAGCAGTCCACAGGGGCCCCAAGAGACCCAGTACTTC
TRBJ1-1 | few | - | TRBV19 | CASSMASRSNTEAFF | TGTGCCAGTAGTATGGCTTCCCGATCGAACACTGAAGCTTTCTTT
TRBJ1-2 | - | - | TRBV5-1 | CASSLEGRTEGYTF | TGCGCCAGCAGCTTGGAGGGCAGGACGGAAGGCTACACCTTC
TRBJ2-3 | - | - | TRBV5-6 | CASSSPGRRGRYPKYAQYF | TGTGCCAGCAGCTCCCCCGGACGGCGGGGCCGCTACCCAAAATACGCGCAGTATTTT
TRBJ2-1 | - | - | TRBV3-1/TRBV3-2 | CASSPQSGTFNEQFF | TGTGCCAGCAGCCCACAGTCGGGAACATTCAATGAGCAGTTCTTC
TRBJ2-5 | - | - | TRBV24-1 | CATSDPGPGQETQYF | TGTGCCACCAGTGACCCGGGACCCGGCCAGGAGACCCAGTACTTC
TRBJ1-4 | - | - | TRBV28 | CASSPALRANEKLFF | TGTGCCAGCAGCCCCGCCCTTCGCGCGAATGAAAAACTGTTTTTT
TRBJ2-2 | - | - | TRBV6-2/TRBV6-3 | CASSTPNPGLTGELFF | TGTGCCAGCAGTACCCCGAACCCAGGGCTCACCGGGGAGCTGTTTTTT
TRBJ1-2 | - | - | TRBV5-1 | CASSLEQNGYTF | TGCGCCAGCAGCTTGGAACAGAATGGCTACACCTTC
TRBJ1-5 | - | - | TRBV7-2 | CASSRWSNQPQHF | TGTGCCAGCAGCCGTTGGAGCAATCAGCCCCAGCATTTT
TRBJ2-3 | - | - | TRBV11-3 | CASSLGPNTDTQYF | TGTGCCAGCAGCTTAGGACCAAACACAGATACGCAGTATTTT
TRBJ2-7 | - | - | TRBV6-2/TRBV6-3 | CASSYSSYEQYF | TGTGCCAGCAGTTACTCCAGTTACGAGCAGTACTTC
TRBJ2-2 | once | - | TRBV24-1 | CATRAGTVNTGELFF | TGTGCCACCAGGGCCGGGACGGTGAACACCGGGGAGCTGTTTTTT
TRBJ2-6 | - | TRBD1 | TRBV7-2 | CASSSRRDRGLIGANVLTF | TGTGCCAGCAGCTCCCGCCGGGACAGGGGGTTGATTGGGGCCAACGTCCTGACTTTC
TRBJ1-3 | - | - | TRBV30 | CAWSIVRNTIYF | TGTGCCTGGAGCATTGTGAGAAACACCATATATTTT
TRBJ1-1 | - | - | TRBV19 | CASSMRGSVEAFF | TGTGCCAGTAGTATGAGAGGCAGCGTGGAAGCTTTCTTT
TRBJ1-2 | - | - | TRBV5-1 | CASSQDRGADYYGYTF | TGCGCCAGCAGTCAAGACCGGGGGGCAGATTACTATGGCTACACCTTC
TRBJ1-1 | - | - | TRBV7-8 | CASSLEWSRLAEAFF | TGTGCCAGCAGCTTAGAATGGTCGCGTCTGGCTGAAGCTTTCTTT
TRBJ2-7 | - | - | TRBV6-5 | CASSSGAYEQYF | TGTGCCAGCAGCTCAGGAGCCTACGAGCAGTACTTC
TRBJ2-1 | - | - | TRBV9 | CASSVALDYNEQFF | TGTGCCAGCAGCGTGGCACTAGATTACAATGAGCAGTTCTTC
TRBJ1-3 | - | - | TRBV2 | CASGGLIGNTIYF | TGTGCCAGTGGAGGGCTGATAGGAAACACCATATATTTT
TRBJ2-5 | - | - | TRBV7-8 | CASRSPVVGEETQYF | TGTGCCAGCAGGTCCCCGGTCGTAGGTGAAGAGACCCAGTACTTC
TRBJ1-2 | - | - | TRBV28 | CASRVAGPQGYTF | TGTGCCAGCAGGGTAGCCGGGCCCCAGGGCTACACCTTC
TRBJ2-1 | few | - | TRBV6-5 | CASSSGRASYNEQFF | TGTGCCAGCAGTTCTGGGCGGGCCTCCTACAATGAGCAGTTCTTC
TRBJ2-5 | - | - | TRBV5-1 | CASSFGGVETQYF | TGCGCCAGCAGCTTCGGAGGGGTTGAGACCCAGTACTTC